This record looks at one TCR beta chain sequence and its context. Its matching antigen is unknown. These data are taken from a study of T-cell memory formation after mild COVID-19. Study details: Clusters of TCRs were largely donor specific.

Broader study findings: Clones that got smaller from day 15 to 85 had even CD4/CD8, while clones growing later tipped toward CD4+. A second wave of clones peaked on day 37, and their SARS-CoV-2 specificity went unconfirmed.

TCRdb fed the 5' RACE reads into MiXCR, producing one record per CDR3 protein. This sample carries approximately 13,000 distinct CDR3 sequences, 15% to 20% of them seen once, and the ten largest clones take 50% to 75%. What was sequenced was PBMCs or a T cell subset sorted from them (not recorded which). This receptor was taken from a man between 18 and 35 years old who had mild COVID-19 (a few samples of this study predate the infection). Cell type and time point are not known.

CDR3 in DNA: TGCGCCAGCAGCTTGGACAGGGCGGACTACGAGCAGTACTTC. This encodes CASSLDRADYEQYF. The chain is built from TRBV5-1 and TRBJ2-7, with D maybe TRBD1 (6 bases). V was cut by 0 bases and J by 3 bases, with 10 bases left in between. CDR3 length: 14 amino acids. Germline V gives CDR1 SGHRS, CDR2 YFSETQ. The full variable domain, its missing parts supplied by reference TRBV5-1 and TRBJ2-7, is KAGVTQTPRYLIKTRGQQVTLSCSPISGHRSVSWYQQTPGQGLQFLFEYFSETQRNKGNFPGRFSGRQFSNSRSEMNVSTLELGDSALYLCASSLDRADYEQYFGPGTRLTVT.